This is a list of T cell receptor beta chains from one sample in a study of blood T cell repertoires in COVID-19. Clones were sequenced by immunoSEQ multiplex PCR, and TCRdb holds only the in-frame ones, with some missing. The table shows 90,000 to 110,000 clones, with approximately 85% occurring only once. Sequenced input: peripheral blood. The receptors shown here come from a man aged 50-59 years with acute or convalescent COVID-19. CDR3s include the opening cysteine and the closing phenylalanine or tryptophan. Each record gives: CDR3 length, clone size, J gene, D gene, V gene, CDR3 protein, CDR3 DNA. The D gene is left open where the match is weak. Rows may omit the clone size; those that give it use once, few, many or a size class.

>17|-|TRBJ1-2|-|TRBV5-8
CASSWGHAGTAADGYTF
TGTGCCAGCAGCTGGGGGCACGCCGGGACCGCGGCAGATGGCTACACCTTC
>11|-|TRBJ1-2|-|TRBV19
CASSAPVGYTF
TGTGCCAGTAGTGCCCCGGTGGGCTACACCTTC
>15|-|TRBJ2-6|-|TRBV9
CASSVVGAGANVLTF
TGTGCCAGCAGCGTAGTCGGGGCTGGGGCCAACGTCCTGACTTTC
>15|-|TRBJ2-1|TRBD1|TRBV18
CASSRRQGEGNEQFF
TGTGCTAGCTCAAGAAGACAGGGCGAGGGCAATGAGCAGTTCTTC
>15|few|TRBJ1-6|-|TRBV7-6
CASSLVAGPNSPLHF
TGTGCCAGCAGCTTAGTGGCAGGCCCCAATTCACCCCTCCACTTT
>13|-|TRBJ2-3|TRBD2|TRBV27
CASSLLAANTQYF
TGTGCCAGCAGTTTACTAGCGGCAAATACGCAGTATTTT
>14|-|TRBJ1-5|-|TRBV6-5
CASSPQGSGQPQHF
TGTGCCAGCAGTCCCCAGGGCAGTGGTCAGCCCCAGCATTTT
>16|-|TRBJ2-1|-|TRBV7-7
CASSLGTTRSYNEQFF
TGTGCTAGCAGCTTGGGTACGACTCGGTCGTACAATGAGCAGTTCTTC
>13|once|TRBJ2-5|-|TRBV30
CAWSESTGETQYF
TGTGCCTGGAGTGAGTCCACGGGGGAGACCCAGTACTTC
>15|-|TRBJ2-2|TRBD1|TRBV7-9
CASSFNRGYTGELFF
TGTGCCAGCAGCTTTAACAGGGGATACACCGGGGAGCTGTTTTTT
>12|-|TRBJ2-5|-|TRBV29-1
CSVEAAGETQYF
TGCAGCGTTGAAGCGGCGGGAGAGACCCAGTACTTC
>12|-|TRBJ1-1|TRBD1|TRBV7-9
CASSPGQVWAFF
TGTGCCAGCAGCCCCGGACAGGTTTGGGCTTTCTTT
>13|-|TRBJ2-7|TRBD2|TRBV12-3/TRBV12-4
CASTLAGAYEQYF
TGTGCCAGCACACTAGCGGGAGCCTACGAGCAGTACTTC
>13|-|TRBJ1-1|-|TRBV6-5
CASSPTVNTEAFF
TGTGCCAGCAGTCCCACGGTGAACACTGAAGCTTTCTTT
>13|-|TRBJ1-5|TRBD1|TRBV20-1
CSASDRGDQPQHF
TGCAGTGCTAGTGACAGGGGCGATCAGCCCCAGCATTTT
>15|-|TRBJ2-7|-|TRBV27
CASSLEWQTTYEQYF
TGTGCCAGCAGTTTGGAATGGCAGACAACCTACGAGCAGTACTTC
>16|-|TRBJ2-4|-|TRBV6-1
CASSGGRAGDKNIQYF
TGTGCCAGCAGTGGGGGCAGGGCCGGCGACAAAAACATTCAGTACTTC
>16|-|TRBJ1-6|TRBD1|TRBV28
CASSELGTDDNSPLHF
TGTGCCAGCAGCGAACTGGGGACAGACGATAATTCACCCCTCCACTTT
>16|-|TRBJ2-3|TRBD2|TRBV19
CASSGTSGRLTDTQYF
TGTGCCAGTAGTGGGACTAGCGGGAGGCTCACAGATACGCAGTATTTT
>14|-|TRBJ1-2|-|TRBV3-1/TRBV3-2
CASSQDGQGGGYTF
TGTGCCAGCAGCCAAGATGGCCAGGGCGGAGGCTACACCTTC
>13|-|TRBJ1-1|-|TRBV6-4
CASSAGENTEAFF
TGTGCCAGCAGTGCCGGGGAGAACACTGAAGCTTTCTTT
>17|-|TRBJ2-3|-|TRBV7-3
CASSSNTGLYGTDTQYF
TGTGCCAGCAGCTCTAACACCGGACTGTACGGCACAGATACGCAGTATTTT
>16|-|TRBJ2-2|-|TRBV19
CASSILQGTGGGELFF
TGTGCCAGTAGTATCCTACAGGGGACTGGTGGCGGGGAGCTGTTTTTT
>15|-|TRBJ1-4|TRBD1|TRBV7-6
CASSLGGQGNEKLFF
TGTGCCAGCAGCTTAGGAGGACAGGGTAATGAAAAACTGTTTTTT
>16|-|TRBJ2-7|TRBD1|TRBV5-6
CASSSGTGHSFYEQYF
TGTGCCAGCAGTTCCGGGACAGGGCATTCATTCTACGAGCAGTACTTC
>16|-|TRBJ1-6|-|TRBV11-2
CASSLVMGAANSPLHF
TGTGCCAGCAGCTTAGTAATGGGGGCTGCTAATTCACCCCTCCACTTT
>16|-|TRBJ2-3|-|TRBV11-3
CASSPGLAASTDTQYF
TGTGCCAGCAGCCCTGGATTAGCGGCTAGCACAGATACGCAGTATTTT
>15|-|TRBJ2-7|-|TRBV5-1
CASSLEAGPPYEQYF
TGCGCCAGCAGCTTGGAGGCGGGTCCACCCTACGAGCAGTACTTC
>15|-|TRBJ2-2|-|TRBV7-8
CASSLVWRNTGELFF
TGTGCCAGCAGCTTAGTGTGGAGGAACACCGGGGAGCTGTTTTTT
>14|-|TRBJ1-1|TRBD1|TRBV30
CAWSVTGTGFVAFF
TGTGCCTGGAGTGTTACCGGGACAGGGTTCGTAGCTTTCTTT
>16|-|TRBJ1-1|TRBD1|TRBV18
CASSPRTGGDNTEAFF
TGTGCCAGCTCACCCAGGACAGGGGGTGACAACACTGAAGCTTTCTTT
>16|-|TRBJ2-1|-|TRBV19
CATLVAAASSYNEQFF
TGTGCCACTCTTGTGGCAGCGGCGAGCTCCTACAATGAGCAGTTCTTC
>14|-|TRBJ1-4|-|TRBV6-6
CASSSAGVNEKLFF
TGTGCCAGCAGTTCGGCAGGCGTTAATGAAAAACTGTTTTTT
>15|-|TRBJ2-2|TRBD2|TRBV2
CASRGLAGFPGELFF
TGTGCCAGCAGAGGACTAGCAGGCTTTCCCGGGGAGCTGTTTTTT
>14|-|TRBJ1-1|-|TRBV5-1
CASSLTGMNTEAFF
TGCGCCAGCAGCTTGACAGGAATGAACACTGAAGCTTTCTTT
>15|-|TRBJ2-7|-|TRBV5-1
CASTRSSGHSYEQYF
TGCGCCAGCACCAGAAGTAGCGGACACTCCTACGAGCAGTACTTC
>16|-|TRBJ2-4|TRBD1|TRBV18
CASSPQGQGPKNIQYF
TGTGCCAGCTCACCACAGGGACAGGGACCCAAAAACATTCAGTACTTC
>15|-|TRBJ1-6|TRBD1|TRBV9
CASSGGTVGNSPLHF
TGTGCCAGCAGCGGAGGGACAGTAGGGAATTCACCCCTCCACTTT
>15|-|TRBJ2-7|-|TRBV6-5
CASRLGLHSSYEQYF
TGTGCCAGCAGACTGGGACTCCACAGCTCCTACGAGCAGTACTTC
>12|-|TRBJ1-2|-|TRBV27
CASRDSFYGYTF
TGTGCCAGCCGCGACAGTTTCTATGGCTACACCTTC
>16|-|TRBJ2-3|TRBD2|TRBV10-2
CASSESAGGPPDTQYF
TGCGCCAGCAGTGAGTCAGCGGGAGGGCCGCCAGATACGCAGTATTTT
>14|-|TRBJ2-3|-|TRBV10-1
CASSGAGKADTQYF
TGCGCCAGCAGTGGGGCAGGGAAGGCAGATACGCAGTATTTT
>16|-|TRBJ2-7|-|TRBV20-1
CSASGVDVETSYEQYF
TGCAGTGCAAGTGGGGTAGATGTGGAGACCTCCTACGAGCAGTACTTC
>16|few|TRBJ2-3|TRBD1|TRBV5-6
CASSLAGQGDTDTQYF
TGTGCCAGCAGCTTGGCCGGCCAGGGGGACACAGATACGCAGTATTTT
>14|-|TRBJ2-2|TRBD1|TRBV27
CASSGTGGTGELFF
TGTGCCAGCAGTGGGACAGGGGGCACCGGGGAGCTGTTTTTT
>15|once|TRBJ1-1|TRBD1|TRBV6-5
CASKLGTGENTEAFF
TGTGCCAGCAAACTCGGGACAGGGGAGAACACTGAAGCTTTCTTT
>17|-|TRBJ1-4|-|TRBV5-4
CASSKGGAGSSSEKLFF
TGTGCCAGCAGCAAGGGTGGAGCAGGGTCAAGTTCCGAAAAACTGTTTTTT
>18|-|TRBJ1-5|TRBD1|TRBV19
CASTPPRMGTVGNQPQHF
TGTGCCAGTACCCCCCCCCGAATGGGGACAGTGGGCAATCAGCCCCAGCATTTT
>13|-|TRBJ1-5|-|TRBV10-3
CAITEQPNQPQHF
TGTGCCATCACGGAGCAACCCAATCAGCCCCAGCATTTT
>12|-|TRBJ2-7|-|TRBV5-1
CASSPSSYEQYF
TGCGCCAGCAGCCCATCATCCTACGAGCAGTACTTC
>12|-|TRBJ1-1|TRBD1|TRBV19
CAGTGVNTEAFF
TGTGCCGGGACAGGGGTGAACACTGAAGCTTTCTTT